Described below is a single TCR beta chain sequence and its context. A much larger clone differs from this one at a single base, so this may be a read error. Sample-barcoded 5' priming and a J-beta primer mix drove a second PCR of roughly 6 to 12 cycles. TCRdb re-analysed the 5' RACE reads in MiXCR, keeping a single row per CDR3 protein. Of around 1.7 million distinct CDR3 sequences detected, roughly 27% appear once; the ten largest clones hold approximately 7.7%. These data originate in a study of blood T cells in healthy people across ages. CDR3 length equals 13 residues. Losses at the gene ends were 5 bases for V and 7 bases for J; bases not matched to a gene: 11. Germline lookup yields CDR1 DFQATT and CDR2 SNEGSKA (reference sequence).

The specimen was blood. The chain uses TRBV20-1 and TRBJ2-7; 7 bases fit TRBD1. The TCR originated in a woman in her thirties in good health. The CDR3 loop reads CSAEGAPYNEQYF. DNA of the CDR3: TGCAGTGCTGAGGGGGCCCCCTACAATGAGCAGTACTTC.